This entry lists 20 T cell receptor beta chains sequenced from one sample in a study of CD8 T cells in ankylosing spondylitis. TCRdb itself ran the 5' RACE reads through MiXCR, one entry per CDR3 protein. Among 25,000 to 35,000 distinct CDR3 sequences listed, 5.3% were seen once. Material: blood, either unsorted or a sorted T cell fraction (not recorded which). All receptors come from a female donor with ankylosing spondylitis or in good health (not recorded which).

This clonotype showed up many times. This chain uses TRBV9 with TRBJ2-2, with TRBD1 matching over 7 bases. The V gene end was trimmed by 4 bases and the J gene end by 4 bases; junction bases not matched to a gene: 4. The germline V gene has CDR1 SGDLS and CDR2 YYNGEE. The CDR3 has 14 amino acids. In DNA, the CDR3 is TGTGCCAGCAGCCCAGGGACAGCCACCGGGGAGCTGTTTTTT. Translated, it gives CASSPGTATGELFF.

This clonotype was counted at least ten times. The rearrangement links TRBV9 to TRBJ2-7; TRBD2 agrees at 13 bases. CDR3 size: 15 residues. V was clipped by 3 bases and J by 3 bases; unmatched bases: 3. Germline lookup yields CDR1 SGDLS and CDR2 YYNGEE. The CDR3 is CASSEGTSGIYEQYF. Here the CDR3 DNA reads TGTGCCAGCAGCGAGGGGACTAGCGGGATCTACGAGCAGTACTTC.

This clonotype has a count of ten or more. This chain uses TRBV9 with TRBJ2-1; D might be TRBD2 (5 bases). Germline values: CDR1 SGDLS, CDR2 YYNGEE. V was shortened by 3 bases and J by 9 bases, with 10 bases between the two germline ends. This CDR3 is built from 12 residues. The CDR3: CASSATRGEQFF. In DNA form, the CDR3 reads TGTGCCAGCAGCGCAACTAGAGGTGAGCAGTTCTTC. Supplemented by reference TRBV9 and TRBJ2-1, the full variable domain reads DSGVTQTPKHLITATGQRVTLRCSPRSGDLSVYWYQQSLDQGLQFLIQYYNGEERAKGNILERFSAQQFPDLHSELNLSSLELGDSALYFCASSATRGEQFFGPGTRLTVL.

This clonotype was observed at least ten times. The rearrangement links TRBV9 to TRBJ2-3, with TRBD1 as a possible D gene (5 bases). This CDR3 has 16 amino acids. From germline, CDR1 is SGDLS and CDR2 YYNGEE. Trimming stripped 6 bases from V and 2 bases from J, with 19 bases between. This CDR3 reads CASTRNLDSFTDTQYF. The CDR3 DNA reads TGTGCCAGCACCAGAAACCTAGACAGTTTCACAGATACGCAGTATTTT.

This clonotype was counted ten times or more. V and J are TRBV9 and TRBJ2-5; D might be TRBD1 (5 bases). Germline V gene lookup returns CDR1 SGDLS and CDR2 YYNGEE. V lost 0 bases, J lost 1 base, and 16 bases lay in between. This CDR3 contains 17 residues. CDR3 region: CASSVAAGAVLQETQYF. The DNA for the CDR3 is TGTGCCAGCAGCGTAGCGGCTGGGGCTGTACTCCAAGAGACCCAGTACTTC.

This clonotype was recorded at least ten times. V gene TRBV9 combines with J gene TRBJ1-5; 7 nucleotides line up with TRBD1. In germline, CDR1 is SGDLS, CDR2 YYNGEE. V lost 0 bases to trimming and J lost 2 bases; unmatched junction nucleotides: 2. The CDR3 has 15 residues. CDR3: CASSVGDRGNQPQHF. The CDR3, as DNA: TGTGCCAGCAGCGTAGGTGACAGGGGCAATCAGCCCCAGCATTTT.

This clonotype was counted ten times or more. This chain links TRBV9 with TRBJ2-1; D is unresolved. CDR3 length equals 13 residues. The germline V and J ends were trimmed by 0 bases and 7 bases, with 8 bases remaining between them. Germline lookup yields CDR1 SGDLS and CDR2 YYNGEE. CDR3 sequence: CASSVGGQNEQFF. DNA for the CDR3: TGTGCCAGCAGCGTAGGAGGTCAGAATGAGCAGTTCTTC. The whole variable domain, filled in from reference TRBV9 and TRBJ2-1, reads DSGVTQTPKHLITATGQRVTLRCSPRSGDLSVYWYQQSLDQGLQFLIQYYNGEERAKGNILERFSAQQFPDLHSELNLSSLELGDSALYFCASSVGGQNEQFFGPGTRLTVL.

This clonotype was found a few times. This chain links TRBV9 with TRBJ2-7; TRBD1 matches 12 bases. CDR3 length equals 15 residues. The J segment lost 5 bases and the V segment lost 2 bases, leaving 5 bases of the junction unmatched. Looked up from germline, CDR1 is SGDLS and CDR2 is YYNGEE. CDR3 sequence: CASSVRDRGQDEQYF. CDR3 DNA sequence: TGTGCCAGCAGCGTCCGGGACAGGGGGCAGGACGAGCAGTACTTC.

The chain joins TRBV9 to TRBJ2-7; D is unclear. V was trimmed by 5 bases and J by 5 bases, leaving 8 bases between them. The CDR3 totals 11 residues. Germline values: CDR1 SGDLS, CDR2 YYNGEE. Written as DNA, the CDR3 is TGTGCCAGCAGTGATCTGAACGAGCAGTACTTC. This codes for CASSDLNEQYF.

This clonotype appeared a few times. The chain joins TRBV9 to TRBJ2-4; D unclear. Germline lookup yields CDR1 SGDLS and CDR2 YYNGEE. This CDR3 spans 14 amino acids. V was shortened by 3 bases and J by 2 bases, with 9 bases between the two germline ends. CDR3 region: CASSAGATKNIQYF. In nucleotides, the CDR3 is TGTGCCAGCAGCGCCGGCGCTACCAAAAACATTCAGTACTTC.

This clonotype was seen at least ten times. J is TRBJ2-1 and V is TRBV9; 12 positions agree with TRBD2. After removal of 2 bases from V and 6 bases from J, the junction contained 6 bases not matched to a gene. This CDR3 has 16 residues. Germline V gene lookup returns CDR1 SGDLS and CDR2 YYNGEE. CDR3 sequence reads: CASSVRSSGGGNEQFF. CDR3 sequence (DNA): TGTGCCAGCAGCGTTCGGTCTAGCGGGGGGGGCAATGAGCAGTTCTTC. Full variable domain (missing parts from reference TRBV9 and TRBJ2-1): DSGVTQTPKHLITATGQRVTLRCSPRSGDLSVYWYQQSLDQGLQFLIQYYNGEERAKGNILERFSAQQFPDLHSELNLSSLELGDSALYFCASSVRSSGGGNEQFFGPGTRLTVL.

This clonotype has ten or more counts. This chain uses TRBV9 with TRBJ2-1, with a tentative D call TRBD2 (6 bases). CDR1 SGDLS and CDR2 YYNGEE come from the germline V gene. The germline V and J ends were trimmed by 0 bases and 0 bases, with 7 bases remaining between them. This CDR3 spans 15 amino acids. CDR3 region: CASSVVSGSYNEQFF. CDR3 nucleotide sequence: TGTGCCAGCAGCGTAGTTAGCGGCTCCTACAATGAGCAGTTCTTC.

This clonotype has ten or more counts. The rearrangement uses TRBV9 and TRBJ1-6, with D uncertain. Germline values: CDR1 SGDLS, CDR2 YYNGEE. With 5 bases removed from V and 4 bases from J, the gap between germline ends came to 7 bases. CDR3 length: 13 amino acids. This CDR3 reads CASSVGYNSPLHF. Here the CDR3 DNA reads TGTGCCAGCAGTGTGGGTTATAATTCACCCCTCCACTTT. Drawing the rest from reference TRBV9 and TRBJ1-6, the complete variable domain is DSGVTQTPKHLITATGQRVTLRCSPRSGDLSVYWYQQSLDQGLQFLIQYYNGEERAKGNILERFSAQQFPDLHSELNLSSLELGDSALYFCASSVGYNSPLHFGNGTRLTVT.

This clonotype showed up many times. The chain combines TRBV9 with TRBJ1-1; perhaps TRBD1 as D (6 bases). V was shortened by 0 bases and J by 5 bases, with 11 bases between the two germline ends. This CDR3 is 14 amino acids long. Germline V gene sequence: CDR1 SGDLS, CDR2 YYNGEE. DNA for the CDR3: TGTGCCAGCAGCGTAGCCGGCAGGGGTACTGAAGCTTTCTTT. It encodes CASSVAGRGTEAFF.

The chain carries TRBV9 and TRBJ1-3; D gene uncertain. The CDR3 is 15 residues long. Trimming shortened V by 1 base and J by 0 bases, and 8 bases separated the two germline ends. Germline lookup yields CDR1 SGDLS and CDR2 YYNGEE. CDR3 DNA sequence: TGTGCCAGCAGCGTAAGTGGGGACTCTGGAAACACCATATATTTT. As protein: CASSVSGDSGNTIYF.

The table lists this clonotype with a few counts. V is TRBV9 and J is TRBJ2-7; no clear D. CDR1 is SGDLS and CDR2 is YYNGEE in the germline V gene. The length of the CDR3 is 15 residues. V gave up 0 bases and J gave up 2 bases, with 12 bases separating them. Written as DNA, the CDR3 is TGTGCCAGCAGCGTAGCGGCCCCATCAACCTACGAGCAGTACTTC. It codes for CASSVAAPSTYEQYF.

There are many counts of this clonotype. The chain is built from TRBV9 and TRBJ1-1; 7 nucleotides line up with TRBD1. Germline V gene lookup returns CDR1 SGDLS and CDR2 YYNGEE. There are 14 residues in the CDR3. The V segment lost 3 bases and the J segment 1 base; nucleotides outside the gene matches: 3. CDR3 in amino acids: CASSGQGRNTEAFF. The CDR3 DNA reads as TGTGCCAGCAGCGGACAGGGAAGGAACACTGAAGCTTTCTTT.

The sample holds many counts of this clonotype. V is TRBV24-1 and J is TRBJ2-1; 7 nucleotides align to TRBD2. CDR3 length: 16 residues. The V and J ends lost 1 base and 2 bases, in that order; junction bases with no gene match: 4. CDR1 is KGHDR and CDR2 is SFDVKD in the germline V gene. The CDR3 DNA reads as TGTGCCACCAGTGATTTTCCGGGAGGTGCCTACAATGAGCAGTTCTTC. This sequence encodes CATSDFPGGAYNEQFF.

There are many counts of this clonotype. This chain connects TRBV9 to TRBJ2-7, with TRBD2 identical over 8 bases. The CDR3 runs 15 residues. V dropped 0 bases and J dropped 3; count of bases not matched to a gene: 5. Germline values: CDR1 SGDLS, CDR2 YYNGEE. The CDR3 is CASSVAAGGLYEQYF. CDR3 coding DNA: TGTGCCAGCAGCGTAGCTGCGGGGGGTCTCTACGAGCAGTACTTC.

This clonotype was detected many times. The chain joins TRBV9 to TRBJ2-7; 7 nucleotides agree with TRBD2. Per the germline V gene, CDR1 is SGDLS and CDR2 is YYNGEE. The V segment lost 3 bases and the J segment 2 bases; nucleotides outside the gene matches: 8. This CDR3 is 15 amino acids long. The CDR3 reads CASSESGKATYEQYF. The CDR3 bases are TGTGCCAGCAGCGAAAGCGGGAAGGCCACCTACGAGCAGTACTTC.